The T cell receptor (beta chain) described here comes from a study of cytomegalovirus exposure and HLA in healthy donors. Whole-study findings and limits: Researchers reported in a later analysis that a missense DCLRE1C variant was tied to TCR beta V- and J-gene trimming. Upon later analysis, HLA-associated TCR beta chains proved more clonally expanded than other, equally common chains. Most CMV-associated TCR beta chains were later found to appear HLA-restricted.

In the PCR, 60 Vbeta and 13 Jbeta primers were used. Per the original methods: An analysis that came later counted 73 million or so unique TCR beta chains, around 12 million shared. Assay: immunoSEQ multiplex PCR; the TCRdb copy retains only in-frame clones and omits some. V, J and clone size are those of that table, while D and trimming were read from the DNA. Of some 150,000 clones listed, about four fifths are singletons. Notes on this clone: Its matching antigen is unknown.

Germline trimming cut 6 bases from V and 2 bases from J; bases unmatched to any gene: 7. Germline V CDR1 and CDR2: MDHEN, SYDVKM. There are 15 residues in the CDR3. The TCR sequence derives from a man aged 50 to 59 in good health and CMV-seropositive. The sequencing sample was made of PBMCs. This chain connects TRBV28 to TRBJ1-2, with 9 bases matching TRBD1. In nucleotides, the CDR3 is TGTGCCAGCAGCCGAATGACAGGGGGGAACTATGGCTACACCTTC. Residues: CASSRMTGGNYGYTF.